This T cell receptor (beta chain) was captured in a study of cytomegalovirus exposure and HLA in healthy donors. PCR employed 60 Vbeta and 13 Jbeta primers. Sequencing used immunoSEQ multiplex PCR; TCRdb keeps in-frame clones, though not all of them. Of roughly 130,000 clones listed, just under 80% were seen once; the top ten hold around 1.9%. The source of this sequence is a middle-aged woman in good health and CMV-seronegative. Input material: PBMCs.

The CDR3 sequence: CAISESGAGGQETQYF. The CDR3 nucleotides read TGTGCCATCAGTGAGTCGGGAGCGGGGGGGCAAGAGACCCAGTACTTC. J is TRBJ2-5 and V is TRBV10-3; 10 positions agree with TRBD2. This CDR3 has 16 amino acids. The junction had 3 bases not matched to a gene; V was cut back by 0 bases and J by 2 bases. From germline, CDR1 is ENHRY and CDR2 SYGVKD.